This T cell receptor beta chain originates from a study of cytomegalovirus exposure and HLA in healthy donors (dated by TCRdb to 2016 to 2017). In the study overall: An earlier analysis of approximately 550 of the donors reported roughly 300 Gb of sequence data and about 100 million unique TCR beta sequences from about 179 million T cells. In an earlier analysis of 587 of the donors, high-throughput TCR beta sequencing was used to judge whether each TCR beta V gene segment behaved as functional or pseudogenic. Rather than drawing on any new phenotypic data, the later analysis identified candidate immune exposures from TCR beta sequences and the way those sequences occurred across donors. To predict cytomegalovirus infection status, the study combined high-throughput TCR immunosequencing, statistical association of individual TCRs with disease status, and machine learning. The number of donors typed differed by locus, with roughly 629-640 for A, B, C, DRB1 and DQB1, about 500 for DQA1, 600 to 610 for DPA1, and some 440 for DPB1. Across under 500 genotyped donors of the cohort, an average of roughly 250,000 unique TCR beta nucleotide sequences per donor were sequenced, and 15% to 20% of those sequences were non-productive. To study patterns of TCR occurrence, a later analysis re-analyzed previously published TCR beta repertoires from 550 to 800 donors and added high-resolution HLA genotyping. A separate validation cohort of approximately 120 different subjects was used in addition to the roughly 640-subject first cohort. About 280 gigabases of sequencing data and around 80 million unique TCR sequences made up an early release that covered 500 to 650 HLA-typed donors. Roughly 5 DR-DQ haplotypes were treated as single units for association and clustering because of strong linkage in the cohort. All discovery cohort repertoires had been generated on a single sequencing platform. The study aimed to test whether cataloging public T cell receptors could reveal signatures of past pathogen exposure. The genetic ancestry cluster associated with self-reported Caucasian donors included over 65% of the roughly 410 genotyped donors. Both class I and class II loci were covered by HLA typing, at four-digit resolution. The T cell repertoires of several hundred subjects were profiled by immunosequencing and related to cytomegalovirus serostatus. Donor age, sex, ethnicity and CMV serostatus were compiled together with the repertoire data. In a later genetic analysis, genome-wide SNP genotypes for about three fifths of the roughly 670 donors were used, and that subset was treated as a discovery cohort. General conclusions and limits of the study: It was suggested by the authors that the approach could potentially be generalized to other disease states and immunological phenotypes. Because counts were too low, around 18 rarely observed V segments, including chromosome 9 orphons, were left out of the earlier analysis of 500 to 750 of the donors. A cluster of highly shared sequence variants was judged likely to represent a technical artifact of the sequencing pipeline. Sequencing depth was assumed to be roughly uniform across donors in the presence/absence analyses, though that assumption may not hold. Linkage disequilibrium might explain the correlated functional status among segregating V segments, but an unknown experimental factor could not be excluded. The classifier was reported to diagnose cytomegalovirus status with high specificity and sensitivity in both the original cohort and the validation cohort. Most CMV-associated TCR beta chains appeared to be HLA-restricted in a later analysis, and the HLA associations seemed to be driven largely by CMV exposure. Broadly in line with IMGT annotations, most TCR beta V segments showed up in productive rearrangements about 87% or about 30% of the time in an earlier analysis of approximately 640 of the donors. Most TCR sequences were observed very rarely across donors, whereas some public TCRs were present in many individuals. The study gave a list of 150 to 200 TCR beta chains associated with cytomegalovirus. CMV serostatus was the only immune exposure information available for the cohort. In a later analysis, HLA-associated TCR beta chains showed more clonal expansion and lower generation probabilities than non-associated chains that were equally common. A further reported finding was that TCR beta sequences accurately predicted the HLA-A and HLA-B alleles for most subjects in the first cohort. According to a later genetic analysis, donors in an Asian-associated ancestry cluster had fewer N-insertions in productive TCRs than the approximately 700-donor mean. Some IMGT-functional V segments, including TRBV6-2 and TRBV6-3, could not be told apart with the 87-base-pair reads, so those segments were excluded. Three of the identified cytomegalovirus-associated TCR beta chains were confirmed in vitro to be specific for cytomegalovirus antigens. Several of the top co-occurrence clusters appeared to be linked to parvovirus B19, influenza, CMV and Epstein-Barr virus, according to a later analysis. In a later analysis, some 17,000 TCR beta sequences were associated with specific HLA alleles at a false discovery rate of 0.05. This cohort had only TCR beta chains sequenced, and the lack of alpha or paired-chain data limited which features could be detected. In a later analysis, the rate of TCR association differed among HLA loci, with DRB1 alleles having the most associated TCRs and HLA-C alleles having the fewest. HLA typing was unavailable for some donors at each locus, so association tests used only the typed subset. In a later genetic analysis, a missense DCLRE1C variant was associated with V-gene and J-gene trimming of TCR beta chains, and the association was replicated in an independent cohort. When HLA alleles, especially DR and DQ, strongly co-occurred, TCR associations were difficult to assign to individual alleles.

From the cysteine up to the phenylalanine, the CDR3 has a length of 17 residues. Left in the record is the CDR3 DNA by itself, 51 bases read in frame from the first base. CDR1 is given as KGHSH and CDR2 as LQKENI, both from the germline V gene. The junction shows trimming of 3 bases on V and 3 bases on J, plus 17 bases between the germline ends. The cohort comprised 710 or so healthy bone marrow donors. Cohort members were all nominally healthy when sampled, although unrecorded immune exposures were likely present. The donor was CMV seronegative and was included in the group of over 300 seronegative cohort members. Each donor provided a peripheral blood sample, and peripheral blood mononuclear cells were used for TCR beta sequencing. Genomic DNA was extracted from the blood cell samples with the Qiagen DNeasy Blood Extraction Kit. Library generation was performed with the immunoSEQ multiplex PCR assay. For the multiplex PCR, a mixture combining 60 forward primers for TCR Vbeta segments and 13 reverse primers for TCR Jbeta segments was used. Amplification of the CDR3 region of rearranged TCR beta genes was performed with a multiplex PCR assay on genomic DNA. The amplified TCR beta libraries were sequenced on the Illumina HiSeq System as 87-base-pair reads. The authors' pipeline ran thus. Across the 500 to 700 repertoires, a later analysis counted some 81 million unique TCR beta chains, 8.5 million to 12 million of which were shared by at least two donors. Raw reads were error-corrected and collapsed into unique sequences with a nearest-neighbor algorithm that merged closely related sequences to remove PCR and sequencing errors. Alignment of CDR3 sequences to IMGT reference sequences was used to assign V, D and J gene segments. For a sequence to be retained, a match of at least six nucleotides to both a V gene segment and a J gene segment was required. A rearrangement counted as productive if the CDR3 had no stop codons and remained in frame with V and J, and every other rearrangement counted as non-productive. CDR3 was defined according to IMGT convention as the region running from the second conserved V-encoded cysteine to the conserved J-encoded phenylalanine. The earlier analysis of some 600 of the donors excluded sequences that lacked an unambiguous match to a single V gene segment. In an earlier analysis of 450 to 700 of the donors, V segments were called functional above 56.7% productive rearrangements and were called segregating when the between-donor standard deviation exceeded 5%. A statistical classification framework was built to diagnose cytomegalovirus status from the catalog of TCR beta chain sequences. In a later analysis, V and J genes were assigned by comparing TCR nucleotide sequences against IMGT/GENE-DB human TR gene sequences. In a later analysis, CDR3 sequences and most-parsimonious VDJ recombination scenarios were assigned using the TCRdist pipeline. In a later analysis, every TCR beta chain was defined by the combination of its CDR3 amino acid sequence and its V-gene family, and reads without a unique V-gene family were dropped. To address suspected cross-contamination and a sequencing artifact, a later analysis removed 550 to 750 highly shared, low-generation-probability nucleotide sequences. For each public chain, a later analysis derived a clonal expansion index from normalized ranks of inferred template counts within each repertoire. In a later analysis, generation probabilities were computed using a VDJ recombination model fitted to out-of-frame rearrangements, and the results were checked against IGoR. In a later analysis, hypergeometric tests were used to score TCR-TCR, TCR-HLA and TCR-CMV co-occurrence, with a repertoire-size bias correction applied to TCR pairs. In a later analysis, false discovery rates were estimated by permuting HLA or CMV assignments 20 times. In a later analysis, co-occurring TCRs were grouped using DBSCAN, and TCRdist sequence similarity was added for clustering within HLA-allele-positive subsets. Repertoires with fewer than 30,000 or more than 120,000 public chains, plus five repertoires with anomalous nucleotide sharing, were excluded from co-occurrence clustering. TCRdb re-hosts the immuneACCESS table, in-frame sequences only. Its copies lack some clones; in the studies checked, an unresolved V gene accounts for under half of them, and the cause for the rest is not known. Clone size and V and J calls were adopted from that table, with D and trimming inferred from the DNA. The sample includes approximately 140,000 clones, with around 85% observed a single time. The top ten clones comprise more than 1.5% of the sample.

About this clone: The antigen this receptor binds is unknown. Base qualities are not recorded, but no much larger clone differs from it by a single base.

The receptor's source is a boy younger than 18 in good health and CMV-seronegative. The sequence is built from TRBV18 and TRBJ1-4; no D gene call is confident. Sequencing used PBMCs. The nucleotides read TGTGCCAGCTCACCGCCATCCACGAGGAATCCTAATGAAAAACTGTTTTTT. It is translated as CASSPPSTRNPNEKLFF.